Below are 26 T cell receptor beta chains sequenced from a single sample in a study of cytomegalovirus exposure and HLA in healthy donors. The data were produced by immunoSEQ multiplex PCR, yet TCRdb's version contains in-frame clones alone and is incomplete. The sample lists about 360,000 clones; 86% were seen once. The sample was PBMCs. These receptors originate from a woman between 18 and 29 years old in good health and CMV-seronegative.

The chain carries TRBV5-1 and TRBJ2-1; D is undetermined. This CDR3 contains 15 residues. Germline values: CDR1 SGHRS, CDR2 YFSETQ. The germline V and J ends were trimmed by 4 bases and 0 bases, with 11 bases remaining between them. CDR3: CASSPATRSYNEQFF. The CDR3 coding sequence is TGCGCCAGCAGCCCCGCCACTCGCTCCTACAATGAGCAGTTCTTC. Together with reference TRBV5-1 and TRBJ2-1, the CDR3 gives the full variable domain: KAGVTQTPRYLIKTRGQQVTLSCSPISGHRSVSWYQQTPGQGLQFLFEYFSETQRNKGNFPGRFSGRQFSNSRSEMNVSTLELGDSALYLCASSPATRSYNEQFFGPGTRLTVL.

The rearrangement links TRBV28 to TRBJ1-2; 8 nucleotides align to TRBD1. The J segment lost 2 bases and the V segment lost 5 bases, leaving 7 bases of the junction unmatched. This CDR3 contains 15 residues. Germline CDR1 reads MDHEN; CDR2 reads SYDVKM. CDR3 coding DNA: TGTGCCAGCAGTCCCCCGGACAGGGAAAACTATGGCTACACCTTC. Residues: CASSPPDRENYGYTF.

The genes are TRBV18 and TRBJ2-3; D is undetermined. The V gene's germline CDR1 is KGHSH and CDR2 LQKENI. The V end was cut by 2 bases, the J end by 5 bases, with 8 bases between. There are 13 residues in the CDR3. The CDR3 DNA follows: TGTGCCAGCTCACCATTGAGTGGAGATACGCAGTATTTT. It yields the protein CASSPLSGDTQYF.

The V and J genes are TRBV29-1 and TRBJ1-5; perhaps TRBD1 as D (6 bases). CDR1 SQVTM and CDR2 ANQGSEA come from the germline V gene. V shed 5 bases and J shed 4 bases, with 12 bases lying between them. The length of the CDR3 is 13 residues. This chain's CDR3 is CSVLGQGNQPQHF. Here the CDR3 DNA reads TGCAGCGTTTTGGGGCAGGGGAATCAGCCCCAGCATTTT.

The J gene is TRBJ2-7, the V gene TRBV28; 8 bases map to TRBD2. Germline CDR1 MDHEN, CDR2 SYDVKM. V dropped 2 bases and J dropped 7; count of bases not matched to a gene: 10. The CDR3 is 15 amino acids. The CDR3 loop reads CASSLLASGRGEQYF. CDR3 nucleotides: TGTGCCAGCAGTTTACTGGCTAGCGGGCGTGGTGAGCAGTACTTC.

The chain combines TRBV28 with TRBJ2-6; 7 nucleotides match TRBD2. Germline values: CDR1 MDHEN, CDR2 SYDVKM. J was trimmed by 0 bases and V by 0 bases; bases with no gene match: 5. The CDR3 is 18 amino acids. CDR3 sequence: CASSLWGGSSSGANVLTF. Written as DNA, the CDR3 is TGTGCCAGCAGTTTATGGGGAGGGTCCTCCTCTGGGGCCAACGTCCTGACTTTC.

The chain employs TRBV27 and TRBJ2-5; D is unresolved. The DNA matches TRBJ2-7 better at its end, which makes the J call doubtful. CDR3 size: 13 residues. Germline loops: CDR1 MNHEY, CDR2 SMNVEV (reference sequence). The CDR3 loop reads CASSSGLTYEQYF. DNA of the CDR3: TGTGCCAGCAGTTCTGGGCTTACCTACGAGCAGTACTTC.

The V call is TRBV5-1, the J call TRBJ2-4, with D unresolved. V shed 3 bases and J shed 0 bases, with 7 bases lying between them. The CDR3 consists of 14 residues. Germline V gene lookup returns CDR1 SGHRS and CDR2 YFSETQ. This chain's CDR3 is CASSSEPAKNIQYF. The CDR3, as DNA: TGCGCCAGCAGCTCCGAGCCAGCCAAAAACATTCAGTACTTC. Filled out from reference TRBV5-1 and TRBJ2-4, the complete variable domain reads KAGVTQTPRYLIKTRGQQVTLSCSPISGHRSVSWYQQTPGQGLQFLFEYFSETQRNKGNFPGRFSGRQFSNSRSEMNVSTLELGDSALYLCASSSEPAKNIQYFGAGTRLSVL.

This chain joins TRBV6-6 and TRBJ1-5; the match to TRBD1 covers 8 bases. The V and J ends lost 4 bases and 9 bases, in that order; junction bases with no gene match: 11. The length of the CDR3 is 15 residues. Per the germline V gene, CDR1 is MNHNY and CDR2 is SVGAGI (reference sequence). The CDR3, as DNA: TGTGCCAGCAGTTCCGTCGGACAGGGATATCGGCCCCAGCATTTT. This translates into CASSSVGQGYRPQHF.

The gene calls are TRBV27 and TRBJ2-3, with 9 bases fitting TRBD1. Trimming at V came to 5 bases and at J to 1 base, leaving 7 bases not matched to a gene. Germline V CDR1 and CDR2: MNHEY, SMNVEV (reference sequence). CDR3 length equals 16 residues. The CDR3: CASSPGTGFGTDTQYF. The CDR3 DNA reads TGTGCCAGCAGTCCCGGGACAGGGTTCGGCACAGATACGCAGTATTTT.

CDR3 DNA: TGTGCCAGCAGCTTCGGGGACAGACCTTACTACGAGCAGTACTTC. It encodes CASSFGDRPYYEQYF. The genes are TRBV7-6 and TRBJ2-7; TRBD1 aligns across 7 bases. Germline CDR1 is SGHVS and CDR2 is FNYEAQ. Unmatched junction bases numbered 8, after V lost 3 bases and J lost 3 bases. The CDR3 is 15 amino acids.

The chain recombines TRBV2 with TRBJ2-6, with TRBD2 identical over 7 bases. Germline CDR1 SNHLY, CDR2 FYNNEI. The CDR3 contains 15 residues. The V and J ends lost 5 bases and 3 bases, in that order; junction bases with no gene match: 4. This CDR3 is CASSREGFGANVLTF. The CDR3 region has the DNA TGTGCCAGCAGTAGGGAGGGGTTTGGGGCCAACGTCCTGACTTTC.

The chain carries TRBV11-2 and TRBJ1-2; 10 nucleotides align to TRBD1. The CDR3 has 15 amino acids. Per germline, CDR1 SGHAT and CDR2 FQNNGV. V shed 1 base and J 8 bases; nucleotides not matched to a gene: 7. CDR3 DNA: TGTGCCAGCAGCTTAGCCTATGGGACAGGGGAGGGCTACACCTTC. It codes for CASSLAYGTGEGYTF.

V is TRBV7-2 and J is TRBJ1-1, with D possibly being TRBD1 (6 bases). Germline CDR1 is SGHTA and CDR2 is FQGNSA. CDR3 length: 18 amino acids. Trimming took 1 base from V and 4 from J, leaving 22 bases between them. In DNA form, the CDR3 reads TGTGCCAGCAGCTTAGACCTATTCTATGGACAGTCGGGCACTGAAGCTTTCTTT. Protein product: CASSLDLFYGQSGTEAFF.

The rearrangement joins TRBV6-5 to TRBJ2-5, with D possibly being TRBD2 (5 bases). Judging by the DNA end, TRBJ2-7 fits better; the J call may be wrong. Per germline, CDR1 MNHEY and CDR2 SVGAGI. The CDR3 has 14 residues. The CDR3 nucleotides read TGTGCCAGCAGTTACTCCCTGGAGGCCTACGAGCAGTACTTC. This encodes CASSYSLEAYEQYF.

The rearrangement joins TRBV7-8 to TRBJ2-7; D possibly corresponds to TRBD2 (6 bases). Trimming cost V 0 bases and J 2 bases, with 11 bases left between them. The CDR3 has 15 residues. CDR1 is SGHVS and CDR2 is FQNEAQ in the germline V gene. The CDR3 reads CASSLAGTGAYEQYF. The CDR3 coding sequence is TGTGCCAGCAGCTTAGCGGGGACTGGCGCCTACGAGCAGTACTTC.

The J gene is TRBJ2-5, the V gene TRBV4-1; 12 nucleotides align to TRBD2. Germline V gene data show CDR1 as MGHRA and CDR2 as YSYEKL. V dropped 2 bases and J dropped 3; count of bases not matched to a gene: 4. This CDR3 has 16 residues. The CDR3 loop is CASSQPSGGAKETQYF. In nucleotides, the CDR3 is TGCGCCAGCAGCCAACCTAGCGGGGGGGCAAAAGAGACCCAGTACTTC.

This clone was seen a single time. The CDR3 reads CASSFISGEAFF. In DNA form, the CDR3 reads TGTGCCAGCAGTTTTATTTCAGGTGAAGCTTTCTTT. J is TRBJ1-1 and V is TRBV27; no clear D. The CDR3 has 12 amino acids. V lost 3 bases to trimming and J lost 7 bases, with 9 bases between them. Germline V gene data show CDR1 as MNHEY and CDR2 as SMNVEV (reference sequence).

The chain has TRBV7-3 and TRBJ2-3; 7 bases are a match to TRBD2. The germline V gene encodes CDR1 SGHTA and CDR2 FQGTGA. With V trimmed by 1 base and J by 1 base, 2 bases remained unmatched. The CDR3 runs 15 residues. CDR3: CASSLNLAGTDTQYF. In DNA form, the CDR3 reads TGTGCCAGCAGCTTAAACCTAGCGGGCACAGATACGCAGTATTTT.

The gene calls are TRBV28 and TRBJ1-5, with TRBD1 identical over 8 bases. The CDR3 is 15 residues long. V dropped 2 bases and J dropped 0; count of bases not matched to a gene: 0. Germline loops: CDR1 MDHEN, CDR2 SYDVKM. The CDR3 region has the DNA TGTGCCAGCAGTTTAACAGGGGGTAGCAATCAGCCCCAGCATTTT. Protein: CASSLTGGSNQPQHF.

The chain combines TRBV5-8 with TRBJ1-2; 7 nucleotides agree with TRBD1. The CDR3 covers 15 residues. V lost 0 bases and J lost 4; bases outside the gene matches: 6. Germline CDR1 reads SGHTS; CDR2 reads YDEGEE. CDR3 in amino acids: CASSLVPGGFYGYTF. DNA for the CDR3: TGTGCCAGCAGCTTGGTTCCAGGGGGGTTCTATGGCTACACCTTC. Full variable domain (remainder filled in from reference TRBV5-8 and TRBJ1-2): EAGVTQSPTHLIKTRGQQATLRCSPISGHTSVYWYQQALGLGLQFLLWYDEGEERNRGNFPPRFSGRQFPNYSSELNVNALELEDSALYLCASSLVPGGFYGYTFGSGTRLTVV.

Worth noting for this clone: Other DNA sequences in the sample encode the same CDR3. This chain uses TRBV27 with TRBJ2-7; 7 nucleotides agree with TRBD2. The ends lost 5 bases at V and 3 bases at J; junction bases unmatched: 7. Germline V gene data show CDR1 as MNHEY and CDR2 as SMNVEV (reference sequence). The CDR3 length is 14 residues. The CDR3 DNA reads as TGTGCCAGCAGTCCCGGCGGCGGGAGCTACGAGCAGTACTTC. It specifies CASSPGGGSYEQYF.

The chain has TRBV7-9 and TRBJ2-4, with D perhaps matching TRBD1 (6 bases). This CDR3 is 16 amino acids long. The germline V gene has CDR1 SEHNR and CDR2 FQNEAQ (reference sequence). Trimming shortened V by 5 bases and J by 1 base, and 15 bases separated the two germline ends. CDR3 sequence: CASSPTGIGAKNIQYF. As DNA, the CDR3 is TGTGCCAGCAGCCCCACAGGGATTGGGGCCAAAAACATTCAGTACTTC.

The rearrangement links TRBV7-2 to TRBJ1-5; the D is unclear. CDR1 is SGHTA, CDR2 FQGNSA, per germline. V dropped 0 bases and J dropped 5 bases, with 8 bases sitting between them. The CDR3 runs 14 residues. In DNA form, the CDR3 reads TGTGCCAGCAGCTTAGCCAGTGCGGATCAGCCCCAGCATTTT. The encoded protein is CASSLASADQPQHF.

The chain uses TRBV27 and TRBJ2-5; tentative D call: TRBD1 (5 bases). The CDR3 loop spans 16 amino acids. Trimming took off 2 bases at V and 4 bases at J, with 17 bases between the two ends. The germline V gene has CDR1 MNHEY and CDR2 SMNVEV (reference sequence). The CDR3 region has the DNA TGTGCCAGCAGTTTAAGTCCGGGCAGGGTATCAGAGACCCAGTACTTC. Protein: CASSLSPGRVSETQYF.

This rearrangement joins TRBV2 to TRBJ2-3; D is ambiguous. This CDR3 has 14 residues. Looked up from germline, CDR1 is SNHLY and CDR2 is FYNNEI. V lost 7 bases and J lost 5, with 16 bases in between. Here the CDR3 reads CASTLRSFGDTQYF. The CDR3 DNA reads TGTGCCAGCACCCTGCGGAGTTTTGGAGATACGCAGTATTTT.